Each of the 29 T cell receptor beta chains below was sequenced from the same sample in a study of human T cells and chemical hapten exposure. Time point specified: pre-sensitization, week 0. Treatment given: therapeutic diphenylcyclopropenone sensitization with weekly scalp DPC. TCRdb called the RACE reads again in MiXCR, with one record for every CDR3 protein. The sample carries about 90,000 distinct CDR3 sequences, about 8% recorded once. The sequenced sample was whole blood, obtained in connection with sensitization to the hapten diphenylcyclopropenone (DPC). The receptors come from a man between 35 and 55 years old with alopecia areata. Some clones in this sample may be carry-over from other donors' samples.

The V call is TRBV24-1, the J call TRBJ2-5; D not certain. In germline, CDR1 is KGHDR, CDR2 SFDVKD. The CDR3 covers 15 residues. V gave up 0 bases and J gave up 4 bases, with 11 bases separating them. CDR3 nucleotides: TGTGCCACCAGTGATTTGGTACGGGCACCAGAGACCCAGTACTTC. Residues: CATSDLVRAPETQYF.

This clonotype came up a few times. The genes are TRBV15 and TRBJ2-5; no reliable D call. The CDR3 runs to 12 residues. The ends were cut back, 1 base at V and 4 bases at J, with 4 bases in the middle. Per germline, CDR1 LNHNV and CDR2 YYDKDF (reference sequence). CDR3 loop: CATSRGPETQYF. CDR3 nucleotides: TGTGCCACCAGCAGAGGCCCAGAGACCCAGTACTTC.

This clonotype has ten or more counts. V usage is TRBV24-1 and J usage is TRBJ2-3; 13 nucleotides line up with TRBD2. The junction had 6 bases not matched to a gene; V was cut back by 10 bases and J by 0 bases. The V gene's germline CDR1 is KGHDR and CDR2 SFDVKD. The CDR3 is 16 amino acids. In nucleotides, the CDR3 is TGTGCCACAGGGACTAGCGGGACAGCTAGCACAGATACGCAGTATTTT. Its translation is CATGTSGTASTDTQYF.

Only a few counts were recorded for this clonotype. The J gene is TRBJ2-3, the V gene TRBV20-1; TRBD2 is a possible D gene (6 bases). CDR3 length equals 17 residues. The V end lost 0 bases, the J end lost 6 bases, and 22 bases lay between the germline ends. Germline V gene lookup returns CDR1 DFQATT and CDR2 SNEGSKA (reference sequence). CDR3 loop: CSARDRFSGRGRDTQYF. The CDR3 DNA reads TGCAGTGCTAGAGATCGGTTTAGCGGTCGAGGTCGCGATACGCAGTATTTT.

This clonotype showed up many times. The V call is TRBV20-1, the J call TRBJ2-6, with D unresolved. The CDR3 has 14 residues. Germline V CDR1 and CDR2: DFQATT, SNEGSKA (reference sequence). Trimming shortened V by 0 bases and J by 0 bases, and 3 bases separated the two germline ends. The CDR3 is CSARDYSGANVLTF. The CDR3 nucleotides read TGCAGTGCTAGAGACTACTCTGGGGCCAACGTCCTGACTTTC.

The chain employs TRBV6-6 and TRBJ1-5; D gene uncertain. V lost 5 bases and J lost 4, with 12 bases in between. Looked up from germline, CDR1 is MNHNY and CDR2 is SVGAGI (reference sequence). The CDR3 spans 14 residues. CDR3: CASSGQQLNQPQHF. The CDR3 DNA follows: TGTGCCAGCAGTGGGCAACAGCTGAATCAGCCCCAGCATTTT.

As concerns this clonotype: A read error may account for a junction end that differs from germline. The chain's CDR3 is CASSQGVANDFRF. DNA of the CDR3: TGCGCCAGCAGCCAAGGGGTGGCCAATGACTTTCGCTTC. The chain couples TRBV4-3 to TRBJ2-1; D gene ambiguous. The length of the CDR3 is 13 residues. From germline, CDR1 is LGHNA and CDR2 YSLEER.

This clonotype was found many times. V is TRBV28 and J is TRBJ1-2; D not resolved. CDR1 MDHEN and CDR2 SYDVKM come from the germline V gene. V was pared by 7 bases and J by 2 bases, with 11 bases between. The CDR3 extends over 13 amino acids. The CDR3, as DNA: TGTGCCAGCACCATAAACGAGAACTATGGCTACACCTTC. Its protein product is CASTINENYGYTF.

The chain is built from TRBV3-1 and TRBJ2-3, with D hard to call. The V gene lost 4 bases and the J gene lost 5 bases, with 13 bases spanning the gap. The CDR3 length is 14 residues. Germline V gene lookup returns CDR1 LGHDT and CDR2 YNNKEL (reference sequence). The CDR3 protein is CASSLGLLVDTQYF. CDR3 coding DNA: TGTGCCAGCAGCCTAGGCCTCCTAGTAGATACGCAGTATTTT.

V is TRBV12-3 or TRBV12-4 and J is TRBJ2-5; 9 bases map to TRBD1. V lost 5 bases to trimming and J lost 10 bases; unmatched junction nucleotides: 11. This CDR3 has 14 residues. The CDR3 sequence: CASSNPGQGINQYF. CDR3 sequence (DNA): TGTGCCAGCAGTAATCCGGGACAGGGTATAAACCAGTACTTC.

Of note for this clonotype: A much larger clone differs by one base, so this may be a read error. The chain links TRBV29-1 to TRBJ1-2, with D possibly matching TRBD1 (5 bases). CDR1 and CDR2 from the germline V gene are SQVTM and ANQGSEA. This CDR3 comprises 14 residues. In nucleotides, the CDR3 is TGCAGCGTTGATGGGGAGGGGTACAGCTATGGCCACACCTTC. Its protein is CSVDGEGYSYGHTF.

This clonotype was counted only a few times. The rearrangement uses TRBV3-1 and TRBJ2-7, with D uncertain. The CDR3 covers 15 residues. Germline CDR1 LGHDT, CDR2 YNNKEL (reference sequence). V shed 1 base and J shed 1 base, with 11 bases lying between them. The DNA for the CDR3 is TGTGCCAGCAGCCAAGCGCGGCAGGTATCCTACGAGCAGTACTTC. Translation gives CASSQARQVSYEQYF.

Here the CDR3 DNA reads TGTGCCAGCAGCCCAGACGGAAACACTGAAGCTTTCTTT. It encodes CASSPDGNTEAFF. The V call is TRBV9, the J call TRBJ1-1; D is unresolved. Trimming left V 4 bases short and J 2 bases short, with 9 bases between. CDR1 SGDLS and CDR2 YYNGEE come from the germline V gene. The CDR3 runs to 13 residues.

The table lists this clonotype with a few counts. The J gene is TRBJ2-7, the V gene TRBV29-1, with TRBD1 matching 10 bases. V shed 3 bases, J shed 3 bases, and the junction held 11 bases outside the gene matches. The CDR3 is made up of 16 amino acids. Germline CDR1 and CDR2: SQVTM and ANQGSEA. The CDR3 nucleotides read TGCAGCGTTGAGGGGTCACGGGACAGGGGAGGCTACGAGCAGTACGTC. The encoded protein is CSVEGSRDRGGYEQYV.

This clonotype was counted between two and nine times. The CDR3 sequence: CASSRTSGSTGELFF. In DNA, the CDR3 is TGTGCCAGCAGCCGGACTAGCGGGAGCACCGGGGAGCTGTTTTTT. The rearrangement uses TRBV12-3 or TRBV12-4 and TRBJ2-2; 13 positions match TRBD2. The V segment lost 6 bases and the J segment 4 bases; nucleotides outside the gene matches: 2. CDR3 length: 15 amino acids.

This clonotype was seen ten or more times. The rearrangement uses TRBV5-1 and TRBJ1-1; D is uncertain. CDR3 length equals 15 residues. Trimming left V 0 bases short and J 5 bases short, with 14 bases between. CDR1 is SGHRS, CDR2 YFSETQ, per germline. As DNA, the CDR3 is TGCGCCAGCAGCTTGGCCAACAGCAGGAGGACTGAAGCTTTCTTT. As protein: CASSLANSRRTEAFF.

This clonotype was recorded a few times. The chain carries TRBV21-1 and TRBJ2-7; the tabulated D call, TRBD1, remains unverified against the DNA. TRBV21-1 is reported as a pseudogene. The CDR3 is 16 residues long. CDR3 amino acids: CASSSSQGQGAYEQYV. CDR3 nucleotide sequence: TGTGCCAGCAGCTCCTCCCAGGGACAGGGGGCCTACGAGCAGTACGTC.

Details on this clonotype: A much larger clone lies one base from this, so it may be a read error. This rearrangement joins TRBV28 to TRBJ1-5, with D unresolved. The CDR3 length is 14 residues. Germline-derived CDR1 and CDR2 are MDHEN and SYDVKM. CDR3 loop: CATSLLGSNHPQHF. The CDR3 DNA reads TGTGCCACCAGTTTATTAGGCAGCAATCATCCCCAGCATTTT.

This clonotype was counted ten times or more. The chain couples TRBV12-3 or TRBV12-4 to TRBJ2-3; D not certain. With 6 bases removed from V and 0 bases from J, the gap between germline ends came to 10 bases. The CDR3 extends over 14 amino acids. The DNA of the CDR3 is TGTGCCAGCAGCACCACGACTAGCACAGATACGCAGTATTTT. Its translation: CASSTTTSTDTQYF.

The chain joins TRBV5-6 to TRBJ2-1, with D tentatively TRBD2 (6 bases). V was trimmed by 1 base and J by 3 bases, leaving 14 bases between them. Germline loops: CDR1 SGHDT, CDR2 YYEEEE. This CDR3 has 16 amino acids. CDR3 nucleotides: TGTGCCAGCAGCTTGAGAAAACTAGCCCTCTACAATGAGCAGTTCTTC. Encoded protein: CASSLRKLALYNEQFF.

This clonotype was detected only a few times. The genes are TRBV9 and TRBJ1-1, with D perhaps TRBD1 (5 bases). V lost 0 bases to trimming and J lost 7 bases, with 7 bases between them. Germline CDR1 is SGDLS and CDR2 is YYNGEE. This CDR3 is 12 amino acids long. The CDR3 DNA is TGTGCCAGCAGCGTAGCTGGGGGTGAAGCTTTCTTT. Protein: CASSVAGGEAFF.

This clonotype has a handful of counts. This rearrangement joins TRBV2 to TRBJ2-5, with D possibly matching TRBD2 (6 bases). Germline V gives CDR1 SNHLY, CDR2 FYNNEI. The CDR3 is 16 residues long. Trimming took off 0 bases at V and 3 bases at J, with 14 bases between the two ends. In DNA, the CDR3 is TGTGCCAGCAGTGAAGCGCTTGGTCGGGGGAAAGAGACCCAGTACTTC. It is translated as CASSEALGRGKETQYF.

The table lists this clonotype with many counts. J is TRBJ1-1 and V is TRBV4-3; 7 nucleotides line up with TRBD1. J gave up 4 bases and V 1 base, and 15 bases lay outside the gene matches. Germline V gene data show CDR1 as LGHNA and CDR2 as YSLEER. The CDR3 runs to 18 residues. The CDR3 DNA reads as TGCGCCAGCAGCCAAGCGGTCAGGGGCTTTTCAGGGGGCACTGAAGCTTTCTTT. Protein: CASSQAVRGFSGGTEAFF.

The genes are TRBV4-3 and TRBJ2-1; 14 nucleotides agree with TRBD2. With 1 base clipped from V and 0 bases from J, the junction kept 2 bases outside the gene matches. CDR3 size: 18 residues. The germline gives CDR1 LGHNA, CDR2 YSLEER. The CDR3: CASSQGLAGGPSYNEQFF. The CDR3 DNA reads TGCGCCAGCAGCCAAGGACTAGCGGGAGGGCCCTCCTACAATGAGCAGTTCTTC.

This clonotype showed up just a few times. The rearrangement uses TRBV6-5 and TRBJ1-1, with 7 nucleotides matching TRBD1. Losses at the gene ends were 5 bases for V and 5 bases for J; bases not matched to a gene: 5. CDR3 length: 13 amino acids. Germline loops: CDR1 MNHEY, CDR2 SVGAGI. CDR3 sequence (DNA): TGTGCCAGCAGTCGGACAGGCCGGACTGAAGCTTTCTTT. This translates into CASSRTGRTEAFF.

This clonotype occurred a few times. This chain links TRBV6-5 with TRBJ1-5, with TRBD1 matching 8 bases. V was pared by 5 bases and J by 2 bases, with 2 bases of the junction left unmatched. CDR1 and CDR2 (germline): MNHEY, SVGAGI. The CDR3 is 14 amino acids. DNA for the CDR3: TGTGCCAGCAGTAAGACAGGGGGCAATCAGCCCCAGCATTTT. It is translated as CASSKTGGNQPQHF.

Many counts were recorded for this clonotype. The chain couples TRBV7-2 to TRBJ1-1; tentatively, D is TRBD1 (6 bases). CDR3 length: 15 residues. CDR1 SGHTA and CDR2 FQGNSA come from the germline V gene. Trimming pared 3 bases from V and 0 bases from J, leaving 11 bases between. The CDR3 nucleotides read TGTGCCAGCAGCTTCCGTACAGGGCTGAACACTGAAGCTTTCTTT. Residues: CASSFRTGLNTEAFF.

This clonotype has just a few counts. The CDR3, as DNA: TGCAGTGCCCCCCCCCTTACTAGCGGGAGCAGCCCAGATACGCAGTATTTT. Translated: CSAPPLTSGSSPDTQYF. The chain is built from TRBV20-1 and TRBJ2-3, with 11 bases fitting TRBD2. J was trimmed by 4 bases and V by 6 bases; bases with no gene match: 15. In germline, CDR1 is DFQATT, CDR2 SNEGSKA (reference sequence). The CDR3 runs to 17 residues.

In its sample, this clonotype was seen a few times. The V call is TRBV6-5, the J call TRBJ1-5; no clear D gene. CDR3 length: 13 residues. Per the germline V gene, CDR1 is MNHEY and CDR2 is SVGAGI. V was cut by 0 bases and J by 5 bases, with 5 bases left in between. The CDR3 spells CASSYSNDQPQHF. The CDR3 DNA sequence: TGTGCCAGCAGTTACTCGAACGATCAGCCCCAGCATTTT.